This T cell receptor (beta chain) was sequenced for a study of human T cells and chemical hapten exposure. V was trimmed by 7 bases and J by 7 bases, leaving 17 bases between them. This CDR3 has 12 residues. Germline CDR1 and CDR2: SQVTM and ANQGSEA. One entry per CDR3 protein results from TCRdb running MiXCR on the RACE reads. Of more than 65,000 distinct CDR3 sequences in the sample, 6% to 9% were seen once. Time point in this sample: patch test 1, 2 weeks after DPC sensitization. The sample's treatment: therapeutic diphenylcyclopropenone sensitization with weekly scalp DPC. This clonotype was recorded at least ten times.

The sample was whole blood, taken in connection with sensitization to the hapten diphenylcyclopropenone (DPC). The sequence was collected from a woman in her 30s with alopecia areata. Some clones in this sample may be carry-over from other donors' samples. The gene calls are TRBV29-1 and TRBJ2-7; tentative D call: TRBD2 (5 bases). CDR3 DNA: TGCAGCGCAACATCTAGGACGGGAGAGCAGTACTTC. The encoded protein is CSATSRTGEQYF.